Shown below are 10 T cell receptor beta chains from a single sample sequenced in a study of T cell clusters in autoimmune cytopenias. TRB amplification used 250 ng of peripheral blood genomic DNA. Multiplex touch-down PCR amplified TRB using TRB-A and TRB-B pools in one tube. From its re-call of the multiplex PCR reads, TCRdb lists each CDR3 protein once, without DNA. The table lists roughly 6,200 distinct CDR3 sequences, with under 20% in the top ten. The sequenced material came from peripheral blood. Receptors were obtained from a human donor with an autoimmune cytopenia or autoimmune hepatitis (not recorded which).

The V and J genes are TRBV12-3 or TRBV12-4 and TRBJ1-2. The CDR3 runs 14 residues. The chain's CDR3 is CASSFRLGTYGYTF.

This clonotype ranks as medium-sized in terms of frequency. The chain joins TRBV5-5 to TRBJ1-6; TCRdb returns TRBD1, unconfirmable since there is no DNA. In germline, CDR1 is SGHKS, CDR2 YYEKEE (reference sequence). The CDR3 is 16 residues long. The CDR3 reads CASSLRRTGNNSPLHF.

This chain joins TRBV30 and TRBJ1-3. The germline V gene encodes CDR1 GTSNPN and CDR2 SVGIG (reference sequence). The CDR3 runs 13 residues. CDR3 sequence: CAWRAAPGNTIYF.

The chain carries TRBV11-3 and TRBJ2-5. The CDR3 consists of 14 residues. The germline gives CDR1 SGHNT, CDR2 YENEEA. This CDR3 reads CASSLAREIETQYF. The full variable domain, in which reference TRBV11-3 and TRBJ2-5 provide the parts outside the CDR3, is EAGVVQSPRYKIIEKKQPVAFWCNPISGHNTLYWYLQNLGQGPELLIRYENEEAVDDSQLPKDRFSAERLKGVDSTLKIQPAELGDSAVYLCASSLAREIETQYFGPGTRLLVL.

This chain uses TRBV12-3 or TRBV12-4 with TRBJ2-7; TCRdb's D call of TRBD1 is untestable without DNA. The CDR3 extends over 14 amino acids. CDR3 amino acids: CASSRGTGVNEQYF.

The rearrangement links TRBV6-1 to TRBJ1-4; the D call of TRBD1 rests on TCRdb alone, since no DNA is present to check it. Germline loops: CDR1 MNHNS, CDR2 SASEGT. This CDR3 is built from 16 residues. The CDR3 spells CASNNSPGATNEKLFF.

The rearrangement joins TRBV10-3 to TRBJ2-2; there is no DNA to check the TCRdb D call of TRBD2. CDR3 size: 15 residues. Germline-derived CDR1 and CDR2 are ENHRY and SYGVKD. The CDR3 protein is CAISYYSEGTGELFF.

J is TRBJ2-5 and V is TRBV6-2 or TRBV6-3; TCRdb outputs TRBD2, but without DNA this stays unchecked. CDR1 and CDR2 from the germline V gene are MNHEY and SVGEGT. The CDR3 sequence is 17 residues long. The CDR3 region is CASSYPGLAGGDETQYF.

V is TRBV27 and J is TRBJ2-4; TCRdb picks TRBD2, but there is no DNA to check that call. Per germline, CDR1 MNHEY and CDR2 SMNVEV (reference sequence). The CDR3 extends over 16 amino acids. The CDR3 loop is CASSSGLAVAKNIQYF.

V is TRBV29-1 and J is TRBJ2-3; checking the TCRdb D call of TRBD2 is not possible without DNA. The CDR3 is 14 residues long. Germline CDR1 reads SQVTM; CDR2 reads ANQGSEA. The CDR3 sequence is CSVIALAGGDTQYF.